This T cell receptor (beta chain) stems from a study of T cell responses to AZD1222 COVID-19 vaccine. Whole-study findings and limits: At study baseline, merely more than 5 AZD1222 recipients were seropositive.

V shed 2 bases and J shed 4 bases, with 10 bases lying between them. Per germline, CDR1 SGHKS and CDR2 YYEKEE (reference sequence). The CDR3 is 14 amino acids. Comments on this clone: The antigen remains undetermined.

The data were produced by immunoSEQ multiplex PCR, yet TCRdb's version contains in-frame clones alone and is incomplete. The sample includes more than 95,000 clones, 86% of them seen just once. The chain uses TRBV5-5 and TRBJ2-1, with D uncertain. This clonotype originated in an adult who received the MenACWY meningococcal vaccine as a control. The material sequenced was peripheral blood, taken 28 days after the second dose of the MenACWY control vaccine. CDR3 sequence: CASSFPQEYNEQFF. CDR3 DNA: TGTGCCAGCAGCTTTCCCCAGGAATACAATGAGCAGTTCTTC.